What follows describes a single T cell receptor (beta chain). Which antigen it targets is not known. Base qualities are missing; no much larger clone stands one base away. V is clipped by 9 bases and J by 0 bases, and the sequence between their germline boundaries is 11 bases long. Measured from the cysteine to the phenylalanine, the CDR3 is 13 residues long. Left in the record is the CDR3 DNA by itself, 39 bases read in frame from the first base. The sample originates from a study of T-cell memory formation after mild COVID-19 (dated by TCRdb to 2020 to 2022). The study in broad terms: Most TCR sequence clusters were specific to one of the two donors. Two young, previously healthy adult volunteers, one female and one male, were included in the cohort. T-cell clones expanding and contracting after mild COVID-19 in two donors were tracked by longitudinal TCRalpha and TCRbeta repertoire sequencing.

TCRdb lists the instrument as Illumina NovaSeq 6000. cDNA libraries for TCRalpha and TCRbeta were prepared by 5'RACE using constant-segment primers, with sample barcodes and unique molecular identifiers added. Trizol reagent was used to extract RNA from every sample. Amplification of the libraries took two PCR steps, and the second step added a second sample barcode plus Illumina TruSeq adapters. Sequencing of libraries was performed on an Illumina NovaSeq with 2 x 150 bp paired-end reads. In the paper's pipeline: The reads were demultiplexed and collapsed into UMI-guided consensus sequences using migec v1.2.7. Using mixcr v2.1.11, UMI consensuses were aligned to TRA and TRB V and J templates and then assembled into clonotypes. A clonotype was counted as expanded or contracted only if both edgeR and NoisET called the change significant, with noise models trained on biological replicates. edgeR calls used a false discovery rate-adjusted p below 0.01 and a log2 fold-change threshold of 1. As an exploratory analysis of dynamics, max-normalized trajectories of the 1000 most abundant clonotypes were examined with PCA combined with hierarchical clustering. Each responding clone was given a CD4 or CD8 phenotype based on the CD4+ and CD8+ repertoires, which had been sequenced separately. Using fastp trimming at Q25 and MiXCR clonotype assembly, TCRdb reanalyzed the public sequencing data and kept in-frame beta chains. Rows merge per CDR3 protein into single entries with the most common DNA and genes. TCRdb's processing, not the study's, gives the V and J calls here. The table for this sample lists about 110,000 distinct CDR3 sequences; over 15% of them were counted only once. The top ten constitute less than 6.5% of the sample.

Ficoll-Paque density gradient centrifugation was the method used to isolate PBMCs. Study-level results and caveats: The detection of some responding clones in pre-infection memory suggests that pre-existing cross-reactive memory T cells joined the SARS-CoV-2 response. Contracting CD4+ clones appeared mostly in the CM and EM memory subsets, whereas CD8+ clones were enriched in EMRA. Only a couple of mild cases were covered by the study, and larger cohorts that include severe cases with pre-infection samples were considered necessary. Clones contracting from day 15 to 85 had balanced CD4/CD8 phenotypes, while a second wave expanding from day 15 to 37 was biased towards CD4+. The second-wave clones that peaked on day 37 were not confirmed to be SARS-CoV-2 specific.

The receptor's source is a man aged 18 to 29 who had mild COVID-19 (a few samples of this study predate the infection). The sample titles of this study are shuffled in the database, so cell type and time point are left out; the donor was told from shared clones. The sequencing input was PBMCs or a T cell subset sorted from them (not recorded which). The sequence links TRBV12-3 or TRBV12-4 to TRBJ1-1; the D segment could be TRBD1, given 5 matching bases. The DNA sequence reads TGTGCCAGAACTCTGACAGTGAACACTGAAGCTTTCTTT. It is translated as CARTLTVNTEAFF.